This TCR beta chain was recorded in a study of cytomegalovirus exposure and HLA in healthy donors. Remarks on this clone: The target antigen is unknown.

Study observations and caveats: An analysis done earlier found most TCR beta V segments productive about 87% or about 30% of the time.

The PCR used 60 Vbeta and 13 Jbeta primers. The assay was immunoSEQ multiplex PCR, and TCRdb's table has in-frame clones only and misses some. Of about 160,000 clones in the sample, 55% to 80% were seen once. The receptor's source is a woman aged 18-29 years in good health and CMV-seropositive. The source material was PBMCs.

The CDR3 region is CASSRLAPINEQFF. DNA for the CDR3: TGCGCCAGCAGCCGCTTAGCCCCCATCAATGAGCAGTTCTTC. The gene calls are TRBV5-1 and TRBJ2-1; no definite D call. Germline V gene lookup returns CDR1 SGHRS and CDR2 YFSETQ. Deletions cut 4 bases from V and 6 bases from J, with 14 bases between. There are 14 residues in the CDR3.